The clone carrying this T cell receptor beta chain was seen repeatedly, ten times or more. What it recognizes is unknown. The record originates from a study of T cell repertoires in cytomegalovirus infection. Turning to the study itself: Public TCR beta signatures provided an indication of both CMV infection and a matching HLA type.

TCRdb re-derived calls from the reads in MiXCR, one entry per CDR3 protein. The sample has 450,000 to 600,000 distinct CDR3 sequences, around 11% seen once. Points from the study as a whole: Identification of carriers of CMV plus the relevant HLA was achieved through cumulative public TCR beta family frequency. There were HLA-C-restricted CMV-specific TCR beta clonotypes dominating the ex vivo response.

The receptor was derived from a human donor in good health (CMV status not recorded). Some clones in this sample may be carry-over from other donors' samples. The sequencing input was PBMCs.

The chain's CDR3 is CASSPGTAYSNQPQHF. CDR3 coding DNA: TGTGCCAGCAGCCCGGGGACAGCTTATAGCAATCAGCCCCAGCATTTT. J is TRBJ1-5 and V is TRBV7-9, with 7 bases identical to TRBD1. With V trimmed by 5 bases and J by 0 bases, 7 bases remained unmatched. There are 16 residues in the CDR3. The germline V gene has CDR1 SEHNR and CDR2 FQNEAQ (reference sequence).